These 22 T cell receptor beta chains were sequenced from one sample in a study of metastatic and nonmetastatic thyroid tumors. Through MiXCR, TCRdb re-clonotyped the PCR reads. The sample holds approximately 16,000 clones, about 25% seen once. None of the patients had undergone any treatment ahead of thyroid surgery. The sequenced sample consisted of blood. The receptor set was obtained from a male donor with papillary thyroid cancer or a benign thyroid nodule (not recorded which). Some clones in this sample may be carry-over from other donors' samples.

This clone was observed many times. The gene calls are TRBV3-1 and TRBJ2-5; 9 positions match TRBD2. The CDR3 contains 16 residues. Per the germline V gene, CDR1 is LGHDT and CDR2 is YNNKEL (reference sequence). Trimming at V came to 2 bases and at J to 5 bases, leaving 9 bases not matched to a gene. CDR3 DNA sequence: TGTGCCAGCAGCCAAATAGCGGGAGCGGTCTCGGAGACCCAGTACTTC. This gives the protein CASSQIAGAVSETQYF.

Sample share makes this clone medium-sized. The chain joins TRBV12-3 or TRBV12-4 to TRBJ2-7; tentatively, D is TRBD1 (6 bases). The CDR3 loop spans 15 amino acids. Trimming took 6 bases from V and 3 from J, leaving 18 bases between them. CDR3 region: CASSPQGSRHYEQYF. In DNA form, the CDR3 reads TGTGCCAGCAGCCCTCAGGGGAGTCGGCACTACGAGCAGTACTTC.

This clone was seen more than once but under ten times. The rearrangement links TRBV11-2 to TRBJ1-1; D is undetermined. Germline V lookup: CDR1 SGHAT, CDR2 FQNNGV. Trimming took 7 bases from V and 5 from J, leaving 17 bases between them. The CDR3 is made up of 14 amino acids. CDR3 nucleotide sequence: TGTGCCAGCACCCCCATGTCCTCGAGGACTGAAGCTTTCTTT. It yields the protein CASTPMSSRTEAFF. The full variable domain, in which reference TRBV11-2 and TRBJ1-1 provide the parts outside the CDR3, is EAGVAQSPRYKIIEKRQSVAFWCNPISGHATLYWYQQILGQGPKLLIQFQNNGVVDDSQLPKDRFSAERLKGVDSTLKIQPAKLEDSAVYLCASTPMSSRTEAFFGQGTRLTVV.

This clone was picked up many times. The rearrangement uses TRBV5-4 and TRBJ2-5, with TRBD1 identical over 7 bases. The V segment lost 3 bases and the J segment 5 bases; nucleotides outside the gene matches: 10. The CDR3 is made up of 15 amino acids. CDR1 is SGHNT, CDR2 YYREEE, per germline (reference sequence). The CDR3: CASSWTQGIGETQYF. CDR3 in DNA: TGTGCCAGCAGCTGGACACAGGGGATTGGGGAGACCCAGTACTTC.

This chain connects TRBV30 to TRBJ1-2; maybe TRBD1 (5 bases). The germline CDR1 and CDR2 sequences are GTSNPN and SVGIG (reference sequence). The CDR3 loop spans 13 amino acids. Trimming took off 4 bases at V and 6 bases at J, with 15 bases between the two ends. The chain's CDR3 is CAWKVGWGNGYTF. The CDR3 bases are TGTGCCTGGAAGGTTGGATGGGGGAATGGCTACACCTTC.

This clone was counted only a few times. This chain links TRBV6-1 with TRBJ1-2, with D perhaps matching TRBD1 (5 bases). Germline CDR1 MNHNS, CDR2 SASEGT. This CDR3 spans 12 amino acids. Trimming stripped 7 bases from V and 6 bases from J, with 12 bases between. CDR3 nucleotides: TGTGCCAGCATGAGGCGGGGGGATGGCTACACCTTC. It is translated as CASMRRGDGYTF.

This clone has a count of ten or more. V is TRBV19 and J is TRBJ2-5; D assignment may be TRBD1 or TRBD2 (6 bases each). The V and J ends lost 5 bases and 3 bases respectively, with 22 bases between them. The CDR3 contains 17 residues. Germline CDR1 and CDR2: LNHDA and SQIVND (reference sequence). CDR3 sequence: CASSAHYGGLEEETQYF. The CDR3 DNA follows: TGTGCCAGTAGTGCCCACTATGGGGGGCTCGAAGAAGAGACCCAGTACTTC.

V and J are TRBV5-6 and TRBJ1-6; D unclear. The CDR3 is 13 residues long. In germline, CDR1 is SGHDT, CDR2 YYEEEE. The CDR3: CASRSGTGSTLHF. CDR3 in DNA: TGTGCGAGCCGCTCGGGTACGGGATCAACCCTCCACTTT.

This chain uses TRBV20-1 with TRBJ2-1; no firm D call. The CDR3 has 14 amino acids. CDR1 and CDR2 (germline): DFQATT, SNEGSKA (reference sequence). Trimming cost V 3 bases and J 1 base, with 10 bases left between them. The CDR3 region has the DNA TGCAGTGCTAGTTGGTCCACATCCTACAATGAGCAGTTCTTC. Translation: CSASWSTSYNEQFF.

This clone is categorized as medium-sized. CDR3 in amino acids: CSARAREAGRQPQHF. CDR3 nucleotides: TGCAGTGCTAGGGCCAGGGAGGCGGGTCGGCAGCCCCAGCATTTT. The V gene is TRBV20-1, the J gene TRBJ1-5; the D gene is possibly TRBD1 (5 bases). Trimming removed 3 bases from V and 7 bases from J, with 19 bases in between. The germline CDR1 and CDR2 sequences are DFQATT and SNEGSKA (reference sequence). This CDR3 is 15 amino acids long.

Within the sample, this clone is medium-sized (0.01 to 0.1%). The V and J genes are TRBV11-3 and TRBJ2-5; 15 bases line up with TRBD2. V shed 5 bases, J shed 5 bases, and the junction held 9 bases outside the gene matches. The CDR3 has 17 amino acids. Germline V gene lookup returns CDR1 SGHNT and CDR2 YENEEA. Here the CDR3 reads CASSPWTSGRAGETQYF. CDR3 DNA sequence: TGTGCCAGCAGCCCCTGGACTAGCGGGAGGGCCGGGGAGACCCAGTACTTC. The whole variable domain, filled in from reference TRBV11-3 and TRBJ2-5, reads EAGVVQSPRYKIIEKKQPVAFWCNPISGHNTLYWYLQNLGQGPELLIRYENEEAVDDSQLPKDRFSAERLKGVDSTLKIQPAELGDSAVYLCASSPWTSGRAGETQYFGPGTRLLVL.

About this clone itself: No conserved phenylalanine or tryptophan ends this CDR3, so it is likely a read error. Because the CDR3's place on the DNA is in doubt, the DNA is left out and the CDR3 is given as listed by TCRdb. The chain couples TRBV5-1 to TRBJ2-1; no check of the table's D call, TRBD2, against the DNA was made. The germline gives CDR1 SGHRS, CDR2 YFSETQ. The CDR3 region is 15 residues in length, termini included. This chain's CDR3 is CATSSGLAGVYEEFI.

The CDR3 DNA is TGCGCCAGCAGCTCAGGACACCCAGGAAACACCATATATTTT. It yields the protein CASSSGHPGNTIYF. The rearrangement uses TRBV5-1 and TRBJ1-3; a possible D gene is TRBD1 (5 bases). Germline V gives CDR1 SGHRS, CDR2 YFSETQ. This CDR3 region has 14 residues. Trimming took 3 bases from V and 4 from J, leaving 11 bases between them.

In this sample, this clone turned up many times. V usage is TRBV27 and J usage is TRBJ2-2; 7 bases fit TRBD1. CDR1 is MNHEY and CDR2 is SMNVEV in the germline V gene (reference sequence). There are 15 residues in the CDR3. The V gene end was trimmed by 5 bases and the J gene end by 6 bases; junction bases not matched to a gene: 9. The DNA for the CDR3 is TGTGCCAGCAGTCCCCCCGGGACAGTCCCCGGGGAGCTGTTTTTT. It yields the protein CASSPPGTVPGELFF.

The table lists this clone with many counts. This chain connects TRBV28 to TRBJ2-3, with 7 bases lining up with TRBD2. Germline values: CDR1 MDHEN, CDR2 SYDVKM. The CDR3 runs 17 residues. V lost 6 bases, J lost 0 bases, and 12 bases stayed unmatched. CDR3 nucleotide sequence: TGTGCCAGCAGGGGAGGGATGAGCGGAACTAGCACAGATACGCAGTATTTT. It specifies CASRGGMSGTSTDTQYF. The variable domain in full, with the rest retrieved from reference TRBV28 and TRBJ2-3, is DVKVTQSSRYLVKRTGEKVFLECVQDMDHENMFWYRQDPGLGLRLIYFSYDVKMKEKGDIPEGYSVSREKKERFSLILESASTNQTSMYLCASRGGMSGTSTDTQYFGPGTRLTVL.

This clone appeared many times. The genes are TRBV9 and TRBJ1-1; D perhaps matches TRBD1 (6 bases). The CDR3 covers 14 residues. CDR1 SGDLS and CDR2 YYNGEE come from the germline V gene. V was shortened by 5 bases and J by 4 bases, with 15 bases between the two germline ends. CDR3 sequence: CASSITGSATEAFF. The CDR3 DNA sequence: TGTGCCAGCAGTATTACAGGGTCCGCCACTGAAGCTTTCTTT.

This clone was picked up many times. An end of the junction does not agree with germline; a read error may underlie this. CDR3 sequence: CASSLGSAPGSHF. The CDR3 bases are TGTGCCAGCAGCTTAGGGTCGGCGCCTGGGTCGCACTTC. V gene TRBV11-3 combines with J gene TRBJ2-7; D is undetermined. The length of the CDR3 is 13 residues. From germline, CDR1 is SGHNT and CDR2 YENEEA.

Note on this clone: Germline is not matched at one junction end, which may reflect a read error. The chain links TRBV6-1 to TRBJ2-5; D might be TRBD2 (6 bases). The V gene's germline CDR1 is MNHNS and CDR2 SASEGT. This CDR3 is 12 amino acids long. The CDR3 region is CASRKGRETKYF. The DNA of the CDR3 is TGTGCCAGCAGGAAGGGTCGGGAGACCAAGTACTTC.

The table lists this clone with many counts. The V and J genes are TRBV4-2 and TRBJ2-7; TRBD2 agrees at 10 bases. This CDR3 contains 15 residues. In germline, CDR1 is LGHNA, CDR2 YNFKEQ. The V and J ends lost 0 bases and 5 bases, in that order; junction bases with no gene match: 4. CDR3 DNA: TGTGCCAGCAGCCAAGAGCCTAGCGGGAGCAACGAGCAGTACTTC. Amino acids: CASSQEPSGSNEQYF.

The chain uses TRBV9 and TRBJ1-3; the match to TRBD1 covers 7 bases. The CDR3 is 16 residues long. The germline V gene encodes CDR1 SGDLS and CDR2 YYNGEE. J lost 4 bases, V lost 3 bases, and 10 bases had no gene match. The CDR3 here is CASSGTAGTEGNTIYF. The DNA of the CDR3 is TGTGCCAGCAGCGGTACGGCCGGGACAGAAGGAAACACCATATATTTT. The full variable domain, in which reference TRBV9 and TRBJ1-3 provide the parts outside the CDR3, is DSGVTQTPKHLITATGQRVTLRCSPRSGDLSVYWYQQSLDQGLQFLIQYYNGEERAKGNILERFSAQQFPDLHSELNLSSLELGDSALYFCASSGTAGTEGNTIYFGEGSWLTVV.

This chain joins TRBV5-6 and TRBJ1-2; D is unclear. CDR3 size: 14 residues. Looked up from germline, CDR1 is SGHDT and CDR2 is YYEEEE. V gave up 3 bases and J gave up 4 bases, with 13 bases separating them. CDR3 amino acids: CASSSWPGAYGYTF. CDR3 nucleotides: TGTGCCAGCAGCTCCTGGCCCGGCGCCTATGGCTACACCTTC.

The J gene is TRBJ1-2, the V gene TRBV20-1; unclear D gene. V was clipped by 3 bases and J by 4 bases, with 18 bases between them. There are 15 residues in the CDR3. Germline V gene lookup returns CDR1 DFQATT and CDR2 SNEGSKA (reference sequence). CDR3 coding DNA: TGCAGTGCTAGTCCCAACACTCAGACAACCTATGGCTACACCTTC. Protein product: CSASPNTQTTYGYTF.